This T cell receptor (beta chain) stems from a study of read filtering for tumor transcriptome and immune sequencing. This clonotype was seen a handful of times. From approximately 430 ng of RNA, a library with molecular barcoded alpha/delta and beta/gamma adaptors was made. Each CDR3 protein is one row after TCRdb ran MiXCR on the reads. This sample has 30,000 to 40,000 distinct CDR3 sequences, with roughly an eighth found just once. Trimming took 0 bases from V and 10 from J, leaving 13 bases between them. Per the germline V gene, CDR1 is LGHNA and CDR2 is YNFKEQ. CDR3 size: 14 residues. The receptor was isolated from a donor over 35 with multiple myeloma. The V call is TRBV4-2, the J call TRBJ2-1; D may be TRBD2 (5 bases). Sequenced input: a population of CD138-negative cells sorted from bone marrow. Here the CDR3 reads CASSQDLSGREQFF. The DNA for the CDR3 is TGTGCCAGCAGCCAAGATTTAAGCGGCCGCGAGCAGTTCTTC.